Listed below are T cell receptor beta chains from one sample, sequenced in a study of blood T cell repertoires in COVID-19. The method was immunoSEQ multiplex PCR; TCRdb's version includes in-frame clones alone and lacks a portion of them. The sample consists of 300,000 to 400,000 clones, 88% of them appearing once. Sequencing was done on a sample of PBMCs or T cells enriched from blood (not recorded which). The receptors here all came from a man aged 30-40 years who had recovered from COVID-19. Each CDR3 is given without its conserved first and last residue. Size is omitted from some rows. Given values are once, few, many or a class for expanded clones.

V gene | clone size | CDR3 length | CDR3 protein
TRBV3-1/TRBV3-2 | - | 10 | ASSQLEYGYT
TRBV5-1 | - | 13 | ASSQRPGAPGELF
TRBV30 | - | 11 | AWRATGVREQY
TRBV5-1 | - | 13 | ASSQRTSGYNEQF
TRBV18 | - | 16 | ASSPPGARGIVNRGYT
TRBV6-5 | - | 13 | ASSYSGVSYNEQF
TRBV5-4 | - | 14 | ASSSSSGGEIYEQF
TRBV19 | - | 14 | ASSPGQTEGIYEQY
TRBV11-2 | - | 11 | ASSLAGSGGNT
TRBV5-1 | once | 13 | ASSLLAGGTDTQY
TRBV29-1 | - | 11 | SVENEANYGYT
TRBV30 | - | 13 | AWSLGNRGNYEQY
TRBV6-5 | - | 10 | VSSPGGHGYT
TRBV4-1 | - | 14 | ASSQGRGLDSDTQY
TRBV11-2 | - | 13 | ASSASSGPGDTQY
TRBV30 | - | 11 | AWGTGRPGELF
TRBV7-6 | - | 13 | ASSQIPGQGSEQY
TRBV10-2 | few | 11 | ASSGGTVEKLF
TRBV7-9 | - | 12 | ASSLGAAKETQY